This record concerns one TCR beta chain sequence. This sample was taken from a study of T-cell reconstitution after alpha-beta-depleted transplantation in children. Unique molecular identifiers were incorporated into the prepared TCRbeta library. TCRdb re-derived calls from the PCR reads in MiXCR, one entry per CDR3 protein. The sample lists about 980,000 distinct CDR3 sequences, about 26% occurring once. Sample: PBMCs, mostly from graft donor cells, taken 360 days after TCRalphabeta/CD19-depleted stem cell transplant. The origin of this receptor is a boy younger than two who had a stem cell transplant for SCID, so the T cells may come from the graft donor.

Written as DNA, the CDR3 is TGCAGTGCCAGACTAACTCAAGAGACCCAGTACTTC. Translated, it gives CSARLTQETQYF. The chain employs TRBV20-1 and TRBJ2-5; a possible D gene is TRBD2 (5 bases). The CDR3 totals 12 residues. Trimming took off 6 bases at V and 2 bases at J, with 10 bases between the two ends. Germline CDR1 and CDR2: DFQATT and SNEGSKA (reference sequence).